This T cell receptor (beta chain) was obtained from a study of beta chain features in type 1 diabetes. Study results and caveats: VDJ junctions sequenced from type 1 diabetes patients showed fewer insertions and more deletions. Here, the possible influence of HLA type (on TCRB rearrangement) remained unresolved. TCRB repertoires of naive, central memory and Treg cells appeared more similar among patients than among healthy donors.

Sequencing targeted expressed TCRB transcripts, as all isolated RNA had been reverse transcribed. Profiled with immunoSEQ multiplex PCR; TCRdb holds only in-frame clones, not every one. In the table there are 330,000 or so clones, about 19% of which are singletons. For this clone: The antigen is not known.

This CDR3 comprises 15 residues. CDR1 KGHSH and CDR2 LQKENI come from the germline V gene. With 4 bases clipped from V and 0 bases from J, the junction kept 5 bases outside the gene matches. V is TRBV18 and J is TRBJ2-5; 7 nucleotides match TRBD1. The specimen sequenced was naive CD4+ T cells from blood. This clonotype originated in a woman between 18 and 30 years old in good health. This chain's CDR3 is CASSQRQGNQETQYF. The CDR3 coding sequence is TGTGCCAGCTCACAGAGACAGGGAAACCAAGAGACCCAGTACTTC.